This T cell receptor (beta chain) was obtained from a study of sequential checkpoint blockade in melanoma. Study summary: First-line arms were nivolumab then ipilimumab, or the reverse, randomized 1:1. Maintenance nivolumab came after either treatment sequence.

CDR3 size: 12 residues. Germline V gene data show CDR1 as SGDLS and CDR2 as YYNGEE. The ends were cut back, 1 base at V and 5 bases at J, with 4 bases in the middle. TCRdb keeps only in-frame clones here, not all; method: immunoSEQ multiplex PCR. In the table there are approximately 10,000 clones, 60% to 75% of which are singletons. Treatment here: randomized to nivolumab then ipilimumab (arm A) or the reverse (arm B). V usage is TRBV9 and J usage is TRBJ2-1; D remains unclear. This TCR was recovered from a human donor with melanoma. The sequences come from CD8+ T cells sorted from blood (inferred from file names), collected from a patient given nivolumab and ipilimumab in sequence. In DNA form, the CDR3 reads TGTGCCAGCAGCGTACCCGACAATGAGCAGTTCTTC. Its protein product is CASSVPDNEQFF.